This T cell receptor beta chain is drawn from a study of cytomegalovirus exposure and HLA in healthy donors. The CDR3 covers 19 residues. Unmatched junction bases numbered 5, after V lost 0 bases and J lost 0 bases. Germline V CDR1 and CDR2: SGHVS, FQNEAQ. Profiling relied on immunoSEQ multiplex PCR, and the TCRdb table lists in-frame clones only, not all of them. The sample comprises some 50,000 clones, approximately 95% of which are singletons, and approximately 6.3% rests with the top ten. The V and J genes are TRBV7-8 and TRBJ2-1; 13 bases line up with TRBD2. The material sequenced was PBMCs. This clonotype was obtained from a woman aged 18 to 35 in good health and CMV-seronegative. The CDR3 region has the DNA TGTGCCAGCAGCTTAGCGGGACTAGCGGGGCTGAGCTCCTACAATGAGCAGTTCTTC. It yields the protein CASSLAGLAGLSSYNEQFF. Variable domain in full (rest from reference TRBV7-8 and TRBJ2-1): GAGVSQSPRYKVAKRGQDVALRCDPISGHVSLFWYQQALGQGPEFLTYFQNEAQLDKSGLPSDRFFAERPEGSVSTLKIQRTQQEDSAVYLCASSLAGLAGLSSYNEQFFGPGTRLTVL.